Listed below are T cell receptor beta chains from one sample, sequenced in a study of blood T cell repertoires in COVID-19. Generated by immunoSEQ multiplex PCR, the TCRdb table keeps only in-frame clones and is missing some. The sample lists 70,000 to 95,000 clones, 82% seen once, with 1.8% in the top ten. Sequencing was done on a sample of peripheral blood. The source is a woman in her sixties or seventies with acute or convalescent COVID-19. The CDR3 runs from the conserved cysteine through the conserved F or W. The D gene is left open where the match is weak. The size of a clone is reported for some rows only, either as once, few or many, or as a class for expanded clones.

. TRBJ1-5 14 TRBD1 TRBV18 CASSPGQTNQPQHF TGTGCCAGCTCACCGGGACAGACCAATCAGCCCCAGCATTTT
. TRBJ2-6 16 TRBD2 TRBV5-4 CASRLAGGLGANVLTF TGTGCCAGCAGACTAGCGGGGGGGCTAGGGGCCAACGTCCTGACTTTC
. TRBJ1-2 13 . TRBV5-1 CASSLDRQSGYTF TGCGCCAGCAGCTTGGACAGACAAAGTGGCTACACCTTC
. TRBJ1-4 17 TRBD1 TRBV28 CASSDGTGGLANEKLFF TGTGCCAGCAGCGACGGGACAGGGGGCCTGGCTAATGAAAAACTGTTTTTT
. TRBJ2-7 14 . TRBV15 CATSRARGSYEQYF TGTGCCACCAGCAGGGCCCGCGGGTCCTACGAGCAGTACTTC
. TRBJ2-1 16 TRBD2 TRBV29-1 CSRNGGYSGERHEQFF TGCAGTCGTAACGGTGGCTATAGCGGGGAACGGCATGAGCAGTTCTTC
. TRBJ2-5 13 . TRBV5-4 CASSPEVSETQYF TGTGCCAGCAGCCCTGAGGTATCGGAGACCCAGTACTTC
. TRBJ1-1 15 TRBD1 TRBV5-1 CASSYFRGANTEAFF TGCGCCAGCAGCTACTTCAGGGGGGCGAACACTGAAGCTTTCTTT
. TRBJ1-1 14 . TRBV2 CASRQREVNTEAFF TGTGCCAGCAGACAGAGGGAAGTGAACACTGAAGCTTTCTTT
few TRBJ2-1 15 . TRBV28 CASSDSISSYNEQFF TGTGCCAGCAGTGACAGCATAAGCTCCTACAATGAGCAGTTCTTC
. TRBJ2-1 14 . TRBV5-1 CASSPQGPYNEQFF TGCGCCAGCAGCCCACAGGGTCCCTACAATGAGCAGTTCTTC
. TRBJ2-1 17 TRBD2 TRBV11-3 CASSLEGLAGAYNEQFF TGTGCCAGCAGCTTAGAGGGACTAGCGGGGGCCTACAATGAGCAGTTCTTC
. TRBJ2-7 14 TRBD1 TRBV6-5 CASSSTGIPYEQYF TGTGCCAGCAGTTCGACAGGGATCCCCTACGAGCAGTACTTC
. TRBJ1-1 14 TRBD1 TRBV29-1 CSVVTQGARTEAFF TGCAGCGTTGTAACTCAGGGGGCGAGGACTGAAGCTTTCTTT
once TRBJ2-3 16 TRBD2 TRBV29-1 CSVAFQRGRSQITQYF TGCAGCGTTGCTTTTCAGCGGGGCAGATCACAGATAACGCAGTATTTT
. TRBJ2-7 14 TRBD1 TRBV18 CASSRGTGSYEQYF TGTGCCAGCTCACGAGGGACAGGGAGCTACGAGCAGTACTTC
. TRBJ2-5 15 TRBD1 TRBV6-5 CASRGQGAVSETQYF TGTGCCAGCAGAGGACAGGGGGCTGTGTCGGAGACCCAGTACTTC
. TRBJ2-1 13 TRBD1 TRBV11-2 CASSSQGGYEQFF TGTGCCAGCAGCTCACAGGGGGGTTATGAGCAGTTCTTC
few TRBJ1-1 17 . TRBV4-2 CASSQDGEGKGNTEAFF TGTGCCAGCAGCCAAGACGGAGAGGGAAAGGGAAACACTGAAGCTTTCTTT
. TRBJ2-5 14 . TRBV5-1 CASSLVGGQETQYF TGCGCCAGCAGCTTGGTCGGGGGCCAAGAGACCCAGTACTTC
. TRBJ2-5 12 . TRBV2 CASVVYQETQYF TGTGCCAGCGTCGTGTACCAAGAGACCCAGTACTTC
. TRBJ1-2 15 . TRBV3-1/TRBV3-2 CASSQNAATNYGYTF TGTGCCAGCAGCCAGAACGCAGCGACTAACTATGGCTACACCTTC
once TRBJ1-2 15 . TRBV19 CASSISGQGDYGYTF TGTGCCAGTAGTATCTCCGGGCAGGGTGACTATGGCTACACCTTC
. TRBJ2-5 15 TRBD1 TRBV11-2 CASSFTGGGGETQYF TGTGCCAGCAGCTTTACAGGGGGCGGAGGGGAGACCCAGTACTTC
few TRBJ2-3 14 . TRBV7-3 CASSLGLLTDTQYF TGTGCCAGCAGTCTGGGCCTACTCACAGATACGCAGTATTTT
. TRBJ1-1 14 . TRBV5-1 CASSLGQANTEAFF TGCGCCAGCAGCTTGGGCCAGGCGAACACTGAAGCTTTCTTT
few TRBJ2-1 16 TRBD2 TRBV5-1 CASSLAGSGSYNEQFF TGCGCCAGCAGCTTGGCGGGTAGCGGGAGTTACAATGAGCAGTTCTTC
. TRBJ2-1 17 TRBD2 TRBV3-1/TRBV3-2 CASSQTRGLATYNEQFF TGTGCCAGCAGCCAGACCCGGGGACTAGCGACGTACAATGAGCAGTTCTTC
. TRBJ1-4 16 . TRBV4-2 CASSRSLLEPNEKLFF TGTGCCAGCAGCCGCTCCTTGTTAGAACCGAATGAAAAACTGTTTTTT
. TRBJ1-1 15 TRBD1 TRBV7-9 CASPQPNRGNTEAFF TGTGCCAGCCCACAACCTAACAGGGGAAACACTGAAGCTTTCTTT
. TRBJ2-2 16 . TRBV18 CASSPPSGDDTGELFF TGTGCCAGCTCACCACCGTCAGGGGATGACACCGGGGAGCTGTTTTTT
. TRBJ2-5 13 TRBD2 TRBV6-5 CASRSGGRETQYF TGTGCCAGCAGGAGTGGCGGGAGGGAGACCCAGTACTTC
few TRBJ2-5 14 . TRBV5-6 CASSLSGAGGTQYF TGTGCCAGCAGCTTGTCGGGGGCAGGGGGGACCCAGTACTTC
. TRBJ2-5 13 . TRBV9 CASSVSRAETQYF TGTGCCAGCAGCGTATCACGAGCAGAGACCCAGTACTTC
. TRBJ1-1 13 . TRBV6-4 CASSLTENTEAFF TGTGCCAGCAGCCTTACAGAGAACACTGAAGCTTTCTTT
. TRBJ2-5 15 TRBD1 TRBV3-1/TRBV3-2 CASSQRGQPQETQYF TGTGCCAGCAGCCAGAGGGGACAGCCCCAAGAGACCCAGTACTTC
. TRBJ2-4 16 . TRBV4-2 CASSQEWGGAGNIQYF TGTGCCAGCAGCCAAGAGTGGGGGGGCGCGGGGAACATTCAGTACTTC
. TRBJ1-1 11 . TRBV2 CASSGRTEAFF TGTGCCAGCAGTGGGAGAACTGAAGCTTTCTTT
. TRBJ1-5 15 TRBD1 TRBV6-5 CATERTGTGNQPQHF TGTGCCACCGAAAGGACAGGGACGGGCAATCAGCCCCAGCATTTT
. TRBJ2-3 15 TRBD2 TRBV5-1 CASSSLAGGLDTQYF TGCGCCAGCAGCTCTCTAGCGGGAGGGCTAGATACGCAGTATTTT
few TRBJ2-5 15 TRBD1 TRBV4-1 CASSQSTGARQTQYF TGCGCCAGCAGCCAGTCCACAGGGGCGAGGCAGACCCAGTACTTC
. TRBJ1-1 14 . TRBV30 CAWSVPRQDIEAFF TGTGCCTGGAGTGTACCGAGACAGGATATCGAAGCTTTCTTT
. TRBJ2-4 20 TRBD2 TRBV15 CATSDHRLAGGPYAKNIQYF TGTGCCACCAGCGACCATAGACTAGCGGGGGGGCCCTACGCCAAAAACATTCAGTACTTC
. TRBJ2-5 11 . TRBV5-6 CASSLAETQYF TGTGCCAGCAGCTTGGCGGAGACCCAGTACTTC
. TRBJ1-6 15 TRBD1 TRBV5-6 CASSRGQIYNSPLHF TGTGCCAGCAGCCGGGGACAGATCTATAATTCACCCCTCCACTTT
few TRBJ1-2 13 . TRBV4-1 CASSQAPAGRYTF TGCGCCAGCAGCCAAGCCCCGGCAGGGAGGTACACCTTC
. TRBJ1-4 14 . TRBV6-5 CASSRAGANEKLFF TGTGCCAGCAGTCGGGCAGGGGCAAATGAAAAACTGTTTTTT
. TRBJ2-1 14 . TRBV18 CASSPREYYNEQFF TGTGCCAGCTCACCCCGGGAATACTACAATGAGCAGTTCTTC
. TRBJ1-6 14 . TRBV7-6 CASSPREMNSPLHF TGTGCCAGCAGCCCCCGGGAGATGAATTCACCCCTCCACTTT
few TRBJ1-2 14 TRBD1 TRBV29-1 CSVEVGTGAGGYTF TGCAGCGTTGAAGTAGGGACAGGGGCAGGGGGCTACACCTTC